This T cell receptor beta chain was recorded in a study of early T cells in non-severe SARS-CoV-2 infection listed by TCRdb under 2021. For the study in its entirety: Because TCR sequencing was done on bulk RNA from unsorted whole blood, the alpha and beta chains could not be paired. Study-wide findings and limitations: VDJdb matching was skewed toward anti-spike CD8 responses and likely underestimated virus-specific expansions, missing private and CD4 specificities.

Taken from the germline V gene (reference sequence), the CDR1 and CDR2 loops are SEHNR and FQNEAQ. V is shortened by 5 bases, J by 6 bases, and the region joining them spans 16 bases. The CDR3 numbers 14 residues from cysteine through phenylalanine. CDR3 DNA is the only sequence kept; it has 42 bases, read in frame from the first base. This was a case-control study nested in a cohort of healthcare workers in London, UK, who had nasopharyngeal swab PCR tests and blood samples taken every week. Healthcare workers were enrolled in the week of the UK lockdown, from 23 to 31 March 2020, and were followed every week for up to roughly 16 weeks. Library creation used 5' RACE. TCRdb shows the sequencer as NextSeq 500. Unique molecular identifiers were attached to individual cDNA molecules in the TCR library protocol so that sequencing error and PCR bias could be corrected. TCR alpha and beta chains were both sequenced, and the abundances of alpha and beta sequences in each sample were closely correlated with each other. Under the source paper's analysis protocol: V gene, J gene and CDR3 annotation of TCR sequences was performed with Decombinator V4. TCRs were defined as expanded if a significant change between any two time points was detected under a Poisson model with p below 0.0001. TCR abundances were normalised to the total number of TCRs sequenced per sample and were expressed as counts per million. MAIT TCRs were defined by TRAV1-2 paired with TRAJ12, TRAJ20 or TRAJ33, and iNKT TCRs by TRAV10 paired with TRAJ18. VDJdb, accessed 1 November 2021, was searched for CMV, EBV and SARS-CoV-2 annotated TCRs, with TCRs annotated for multiple antigens excluded. The public sequencing data were trimmed at Q25 with fastp and processed into clonotypes with MiXCR by TCRdb, which kept only in-frame beta chains. CDR3 protein sequences are deduplicated, and each keeps its most common genes and DNA. TCRdb, not the authors, supplied the V and J calls. The sample table holds about 61,000 distinct CDR3 sequences, of which more than 10% were seen once. About 1.2% of the sample goes to the ten largest clones.

This clonotype was detected a few times. The antigen it binds to is not known. No base qualities exist here, and no much larger clone lies one base off it. This TCR was recovered from an adult who was a healthcare worker with PCR-confirmed SARS-CoV-2 infection or an uninfected control (not recorded which). The donor label of this sample is uncertain. The sequenced sample was whole blood, obtained at baseline. The V and J genes are TRBV7-9 and TRBJ1-2, and the D gene may be TRBD1, 6 bases matching. This receptor has the CDR3 CASSPAQGVNGYTF. DNA sequence: TGTGCCAGCAGCCCTGCACAGGGAGTCAATGGCTACACCTTC.